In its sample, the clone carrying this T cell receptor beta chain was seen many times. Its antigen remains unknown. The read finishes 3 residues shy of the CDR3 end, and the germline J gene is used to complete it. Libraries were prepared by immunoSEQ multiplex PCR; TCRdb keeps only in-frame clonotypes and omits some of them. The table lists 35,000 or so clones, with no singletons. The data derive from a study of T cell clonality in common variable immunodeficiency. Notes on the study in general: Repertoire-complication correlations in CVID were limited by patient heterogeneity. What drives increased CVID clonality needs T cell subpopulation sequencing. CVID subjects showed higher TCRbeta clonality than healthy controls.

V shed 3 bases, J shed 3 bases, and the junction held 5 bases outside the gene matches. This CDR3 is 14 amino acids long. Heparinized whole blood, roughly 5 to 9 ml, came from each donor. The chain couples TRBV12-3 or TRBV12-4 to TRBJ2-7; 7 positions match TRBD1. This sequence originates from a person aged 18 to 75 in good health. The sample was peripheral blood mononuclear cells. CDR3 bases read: TGTGCCAGCAGTTTCGAGAGGGGGCTCTACGAG. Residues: CASSFERGLYE. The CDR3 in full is CASSFERGLYEQYF.